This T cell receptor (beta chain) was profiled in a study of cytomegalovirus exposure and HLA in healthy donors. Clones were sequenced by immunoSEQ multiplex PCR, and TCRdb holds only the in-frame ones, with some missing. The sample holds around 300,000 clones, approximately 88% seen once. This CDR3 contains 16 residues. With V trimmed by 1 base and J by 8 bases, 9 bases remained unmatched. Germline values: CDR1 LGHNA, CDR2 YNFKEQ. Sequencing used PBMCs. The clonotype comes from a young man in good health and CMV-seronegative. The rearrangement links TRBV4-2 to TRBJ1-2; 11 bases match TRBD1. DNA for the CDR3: TGTGCCAGCAGCCAAGTATCGTCGGACAGGGGGCAAGGCTACACCTTC. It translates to CASSQVSSDRGQGYTF.